This T cell receptor beta chain comes out of a study of PD-1 blockade in classical Hodgkin lymphoma. Overall study context: Patients were infused with nivolumab 3 mg/kg every 2 weeks. Study-wide results and limits: Similar baseline diversity was found in complete responders and newly diagnosed patients.

Points on this clone: Antigen: not known.

All trial patients relapsed after autologous stem cell transplantation. Best outcomes ranged across complete response, partial response and progressive disease. V lost 10 bases and J lost 1, with 14 bases in between. This CDR3 spans 13 amino acids. The germline gives CDR1 MDHEN, CDR2 SYDVKM. The repertoire was sequenced with immunoSEQ multiplex PCR; TCRdb's copy has only in-frame clones and lacks some. The sample comprises about 98,000 clones, around nine tenths of which are singletons, and less than 3% rests with the top ten. This sequence was found in a human donor with classical Hodgkin lymphoma. V gene TRBV28 combines with J gene TRBJ2-7; D possibly uses TRBD1 or TRBD2 (5 bases each). The sequencing here drew on peripheral blood mononuclear cells (PBMCs), taken at baseline. The CDR3 is CATQRGNSYEQYF. DNA of the CDR3: TGTGCCACTCAGAGGGGAAATTCCTACGAGCAGTACTTC.